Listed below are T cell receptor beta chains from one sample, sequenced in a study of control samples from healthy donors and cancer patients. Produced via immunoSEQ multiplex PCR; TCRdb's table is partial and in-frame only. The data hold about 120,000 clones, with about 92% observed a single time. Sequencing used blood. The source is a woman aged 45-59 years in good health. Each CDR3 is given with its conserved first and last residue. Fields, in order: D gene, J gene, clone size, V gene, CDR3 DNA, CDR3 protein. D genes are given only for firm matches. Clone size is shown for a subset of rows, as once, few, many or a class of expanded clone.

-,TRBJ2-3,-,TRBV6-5,TGTGCCAGCAGTCCCTGGGACCAAGGGCATAATACGCAGTATTTT,CASSPWDQGHNTQYF
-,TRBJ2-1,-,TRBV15,TGTGCCACCAGCAGAGATCTTTCCCCCCGGGTGAGGAACAATGAGCAGTTCTTC,CATSRDLSPRVRNNEQFF
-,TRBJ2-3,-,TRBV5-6,TGTGCCAGCAGCTTGTCTGGCCCCCGTACAGATACGCAGTATTTT,CASSLSGPRTDTQYF
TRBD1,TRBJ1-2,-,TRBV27,TGTGCCAGCAGTTTATTCGGGGCCGGAAACGACAGGGAACATAACTATGGCTACACCTTC,CASSLFGAGNDREHNYGYTF
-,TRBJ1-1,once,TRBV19,TGTGCCAGTAGTACGATCGGGGGTAGGGTCACTGAAGCTTTCTTT,CASSTIGGRVTEAFF
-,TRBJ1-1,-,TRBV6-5,TGTGCCAGCAGGGGGGTGGACGGTCGAGCTTTCTTT,CASRGVDGRAFF
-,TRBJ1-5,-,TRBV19,TGTGCCAGTAGTATACCAGGGTCCGATAGCAATCAGCCCCAGCATTTT,CASSIPGSDSNQPQHF
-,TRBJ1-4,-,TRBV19,TGTGCCAGTAGTACACAGGGTGGTGAAAAACTGTTTTTT,CASSTQGGEKLFF
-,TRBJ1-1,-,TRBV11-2,TGTGCCAGCAGCTTAGATCCTGCCGTACCCGAAGCTTTCTTT,CASSLDPAVPEAFF
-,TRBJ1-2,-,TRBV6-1,TGTGCCAGCAGTGAAGGATTAGCTAACTATGGCTACACCTTC,CASSEGLANYGYTF
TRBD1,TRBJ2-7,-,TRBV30,TGTGCCTGGAGGCCTCGGACAGGGCTGGGCGAGCAGTACTTC,CAWRPRTGLGEQYF
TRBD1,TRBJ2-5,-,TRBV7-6,TGTGCCAGCAGCCCCAGGACAGGGCTCCAAGAGACCCAGTACTTC,CASSPRTGLQETQYF
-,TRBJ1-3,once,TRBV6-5,TGTGCCAGCAGCGATAGGAACACCATATATTTT,CASSDRNTIYF
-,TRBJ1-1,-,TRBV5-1,TGCGCCAGCAGCTTGGTTGGGGGGAACACTGAAGCTTTCTTT,CASSLVGGNTEAFF
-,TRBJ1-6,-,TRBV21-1,TGTGCCAGCAGCAAAGGTGGTCCCGGGACAGCGTTTAATTCACCCCTCCACTTT,CASSKGGPGTAFNSPLHF
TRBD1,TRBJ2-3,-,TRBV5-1,TGCGCCAGCAGATGGATGGGACAGGGCACAGATACGCAGTATTTT,CASRWMGQGTDTQYF
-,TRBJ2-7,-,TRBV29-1,TGCAGCGTTGTGAGAGGGGAACCCTACGAGCAGTACTTC,CSVVRGEPYEQYF
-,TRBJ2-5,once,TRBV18,TGTGCCAGCTCACACGATTGGACAGAAGAGACCCAGTACTTC,CASSHDWTEETQYF
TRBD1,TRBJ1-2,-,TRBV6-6,TGTGCCAGCAGTTCCGGGACAGGGTCGATTAACTATGGCTACACCTTC,CASSSGTGSINYGYTF
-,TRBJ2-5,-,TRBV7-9,TGTGCCAGCGTGAGCGGGCAAGAGACCCAGTACTTC,CASVSGQETQYF
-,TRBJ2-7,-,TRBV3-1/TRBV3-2,TGTGCCAGCAGACTAGCACCCTCCTACGAGCAGTACTTC,CASRLAPSYEQYF
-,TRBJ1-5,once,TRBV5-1,TGCGCCAGCAGCTTGGGAGGGTATAGCAATCAGCCCCAGCATTTT,CASSLGGYSNQPQHF